This is a list of T cell receptor beta chains from one sample in a study of CD8 T cells in Susac syndrome. TCRdb reanalysed the immunoSEQ multiplex PCR reads using MiXCR and keeps one entry per CDR3 protein. In the table there are some 150,000 distinct CDR3 sequences, about 95% of which are singletons. Sequencing was carried out using CD4+ T cells from PBMCs. The receptors derive from a human donor with Susac syndrome. The CDR3 runs from the conserved cysteine through the conserved F or W. Fields, in order: V gene, J gene, D gene, clone size, CDR3 protein, CDR3 DNA. A D gene is named only where the DNA matches it firmly. The size field is filled for only some rows; it gives once, few, many or a size class.

TRBV3-1	TRBJ2-1	NA	few	CASSQDLRPQFF	TGTGCCAGCAGCCAAGACTTGAGGCCCCAGTTCTTC
TRBV3-1	TRBJ2-7	NA	once	CASSQDTSYEQYF	TGTGCCAGCAGCCAAGACACCTCCTACGAGCAGTACTTC
TRBV7-9	TRBJ2-4	NA	NA	CASSLTNADIQYF	TGTGCCAGCAGCTTAACCAACGCGGACATTCAGTACTTC
TRBV9	TRBJ2-7	NA	NA	CASSVRASQNYEQYF	TGTGCCAGCAGCGTCCGGGCCAGCCAGAACTACGAGCAGTACTTC
TRBV9	TRBJ2-3	NA	NA	CASSVGASGDTQYF	TGTGCCAGCAGCGTAGGAGCATCAGGCGATACGCAGTATTTT
TRBV2	TRBJ1-5	NA	NA	CASMVSLYSNQPQHF	TGTGCCAGCATGGTTAGCCTATATAGCAATCAGCCCCAGCATTTT
TRBV20-1	TRBJ2-7	NA	NA	CSAARDSAFGYEQYF	TGCAGTGCCGCAAGGGACTCAGCTTTCGGTTACGAGCAGTACTTC
TRBV5-4	TRBJ1-1	NA	NA	CASSNRVNTEAFF	TGTGCCAGCAGCAATAGGGTGAACACTGAAGCTTTCTTT
TRBV12-3/TRBV12-4	TRBJ2-7	NA	NA	CASSSGQGRNEQYF	TGTGCCAGCAGTTCGGGGCAGGGAAGGAACGAGCAGTACTTC
TRBV19	TRBJ2-6	NA	few	CASRTGAGANVLTF	TGTGCCAGCCGGACGGGGGCTGGGGCCAACGTCCTGACTTTC
TRBV6-2/TRBV6-3	TRBJ2-6	NA	NA	CASTRDAGANVLTF	TGTGCCAGCACCCGGGACGCGGGGGCCAACGTCCTGACTTTC
TRBV9	TRBJ2-2	NA	NA	CASSVGGFTGELFF	TGTGCCAGCAGCGTAGGAGGTTTCACCGGGGAGCTGTTTTTT
TRBV20-1	TRBJ1-5	NA	NA	CSASQGNQPQHF	TGCAGTGCTAGCCAGGGAAATCAGCCCCAGCATTTT
TRBV5-1	TRBJ2-1	TRBD1	NA	CASSLAGQGNYEQFF	TGCGCCAGCAGCTTGGCGGGACAGGGTAACTATGAGCAGTTCTTC
TRBV19	TRBJ2-3	TRBD2	once	CASVRVAGLGDTQYF	TGTGCCAGTGTCCGGGTAGCGGGACTCGGGGATACGCAGTATTTT
TRBV27	TRBJ1-2	TRBD1	NA	CASSARDRGYGYTF	TGTGCCAGCAGTGCCCGGGACAGAGGCTATGGCTACACCTTC
TRBV20-1	TRBJ2-1	NA	NA	CSAREGGFYNEQFF	TGCAGTGCTAGAGAGGGGGGCTTCTACAATGAGCAGTTCTTC
TRBV20-1	TRBJ2-5	NA	NA	CSARDRGAKETQYF	TGCAGTGCTAGAGATCGTGGAGCCAAGGAGACCCAGTACTTC
TRBV12-3/TRBV12-4	TRBJ1-5	TRBD1	NA	CASSFYRGLDQPQHF	TGTGCCAGCAGTTTCTACAGGGGGCTGGATCAGCCCCAGCATTTT
TRBV9	TRBJ2-7	NA	NA	CASSVGGAVNSYEQYF	TGTGCCAGCAGCGTAGGAGGAGCGGTAAACTCCTACGAGCAGTACTTC
TRBV7-2	TRBJ2-7	TRBD1	NA	CASSARTGVYEQYF	TGTGCCAGCAGCGCCCGGACAGGGGTGTACGAGCAGTACTTC
TRBV4-1	TRBJ1-6	NA	NA	CASSQEPASSYNSPLHF	TGCGCCAGCAGCCAAGAGCCAGCGAGCTCCTATAATTCACCCCTCCACTTT
TRBV3-1	TRBJ1-6	NA	NA	CASSQDLTQTVNSPLHF	TGTGCCAGCAGCCAAGATCTTACACAGACTGTTAATTCACCCCTCCACTTT
TRBV14	TRBJ1-1	NA	NA	CASTSGNTEAFF	TGTGCCAGTACGAGTGGGAACACTGAAGCTTTCTTT
TRBV11-1	TRBJ2-1	TRBD1	once	CASSFDRVNEQFF	TGTGCCAGCAGCTTTGACAGGGTCAATGAGCAGTTCTTC
TRBV16	TRBJ1-2	NA	NA	CASSSGSGYTF	TGTGCCAGCAGCTCAGGGAGTGGCTACACCTTC
TRBV19	TRBJ2-7	NA	NA	CASSIVLTSDEQYF	TGTGCCAGTAGTATAGTCCTGACATCCGACGAGCAGTACTTC
TRBV21-1	TRBJ2-4	NA	NA	CASSELSRRGSAKNIQYF	TGTGCCAGCAGTGAGCTGTCGCGGCGCGGGTCGGCCAAAAACATTCAGTACTTC
TRBV25-1	TRBJ1-2	NA	NA	CASSESGQNYGYTF	TGTGCCAGCAGTGAATCTGGACAGAACTATGGCTACACCTTC
TRBV5-4	TRBJ1-6	NA	NA	CASSLVGGTNSPLHF	TGTGCCAGCAGCTTGGTCGGAGGAACCAATTCACCCCTCCACTTT
TRBV3-1	TRBJ2-7	TRBD1	NA	CASSQGGTGGYEQYF	TGTGCCAGCAGCCAAGGGGGCACAGGGGGCTACGAGCAGTACTTC
TRBV3-1	TRBJ2-7	NA	NA	CASSQGGSGIGEQYF	TGTGCCAGCAGCCAAGGGGGAAGTGGGATCGGCGAGCAGTACTTC
TRBV7-8	TRBJ2-2	NA	NA	CASSSRAGGDTGELFF	TGTGCCAGCAGCTCCCGGGCTGGGGGAGATACCGGGGAGCTGTTTTTT
TRBV2	TRBJ2-3	NA	NA	CASSAQTDTQYF	TGTGCCAGCAGTGCTCAAACAGATACGCAGTATTTT
TRBV14	TRBJ2-1	NA	NA	CASSQGWINEQFF	TGTGCCAGCAGCCAAGGGTGGATCAATGAGCAGTTCTTC
TRBV9	TRBJ1-5	NA	NA	CASSVDGQPQHF	TGTGCCAGCAGCGTGGATGGACAGCCCCAGCATTTT
TRBV29-1	TRBJ2-5	TRBD1	once	CSAAPGQPGETQYF	TGCAGCGCCGCCCCGGGACAGCCAGGGGAGACCCAGTACTTC
TRBV9	TRBJ1-5	NA	NA	CASSVGGRDPQHF	TGTGCCAGCAGCGTAGGGGGAAGGGACCCCCAGCATTTT
TRBV7-2	TRBJ2-3	NA	once	CASSLGSASTDTQYF	TGTGCCAGCAGCTTAGGGTCAGCAAGCACAGATACGCAGTATTTT
TRBV7-9	TRBJ2-1	NA	NA	CASSSEDARQFF	TGTGCCAGCAGCTCCGAAGATGCTAGGCAGTTCTTC
TRBV29-1	TRBJ1-2	NA	NA	CSVVYGAYGYTF	TGCAGCGTTGTGTATGGGGCCTATGGCTACACCTTC
TRBV12-3/TRBV12-4	TRBJ2-5	NA	few	CASSLETQYF	TGTGCCAGCAGTTTGGAGACCCAGTACTTC
TRBV29-1	TRBJ1-2	TRBD1	NA	CSVGDSPGYTF	TGCAGCGTTGGGGACAGTCCAGGCTACACCTTC
TRBV6-5	TRBJ2-3	TRBD2	NA	CASSTGLADTDTQYF	TGTGCCAGCAGTACGGGACTAGCGGACACAGATACGCAGTATTTT
TRBV20-1	TRBJ2-7	TRBD1	NA	CSAGGTGTYEQYF	TGCAGTGCTGGAGGGACAGGGACCTACGAGCAGTACTTC
TRBV7-2	TRBJ2-2	NA	NA	CASSLWTEAGELFF	TGTGCCAGCAGCCTCTGGACGGAAGCCGGGGAGCTGTTTTTT
TRBV2	TRBJ2-1	NA	NA	CASSEALGSGDEQFF	TGTGCCAGCAGTGAAGCGCTCGGGTCCGGGGATGAGCAGTTCTTC
TRBV20-1	TRBJ2-7	NA	NA	CSARGQAGYEQYF	TGCAGTGCGCGTGGGCAGGCTGGCTACGAGCAGTACTTC